The 27 T cell receptor beta chains below come from one sample, sequenced in a study of blood T cell repertoires in COVID-19. Data came from immunoSEQ multiplex PCR; TCRdb stores just in-frame clones and leaves some out. The table has around 480,000 clones, approximately 88% seen once. The sequenced sample was peripheral blood. These receptors were obtained from a woman between 50 and 59 years old with COVID-19, enrolled during active disease.

J is TRBJ1-2 and V is TRBV11-2; possibly TRBD1 for D (5 bases). CDR1 is SGHAT and CDR2 is FQNNGV in the germline V gene. The ends were cut back, 1 base at V and 11 bases at J, with 8 bases in the middle. The CDR3 contains 11 residues. The CDR3 nucleotides read TGTGCCAGCAGCTTAGGCGGACAATACACCTTC. Encoded protein: CASSLGGQYTF.

The V call is TRBV9, the J call TRBJ2-7; TRBD1 agrees at 9 bases. Trimming removed 3 bases from V and 2 bases from J; junction bases left unmatched: 6. Germline CDR1 is SGDLS and CDR2 is YYNGEE. This CDR3 contains 15 residues. CDR3 sequence: CASSARDRDTYEQYF. CDR3 nucleotides: TGTGCCAGCAGCGCCCGGGACAGGGACACCTACGAGCAGTACTTC.

This chain links TRBV5-1 with TRBJ2-2; D is perhaps TRBD2 (7 bases). V lost 0 bases and J 1 base, leaving 13 bases between the germline ends. Per the germline V gene, CDR1 is SGHRS and CDR2 is YFSETQ. The length of the CDR3 is 17 residues. In nucleotides, the CDR3 is TGCGCCAGCAGCTTGGGAGGGGGGGCGCAGAACACCGGGGAGCTGTTTTTT. Its protein product is CASSLGGGAQNTGELFF.

The CDR3 DNA follows: TGTGCCAGCAGTAGGACAGGGGGATACAATGAGCAGTTCTTC. Residues: CASSRTGGYNEQFF. V gene TRBV14 combines with J gene TRBJ2-1; 10 nucleotides match TRBD1. The trim removed 6 bases at V and 4 bases at J, leaving 3 bases unmatched. This CDR3 contains 14 residues. Per the germline V gene, CDR1 is SGHDN and CDR2 is FVKESK.

The chain couples TRBV27 to TRBJ1-4; D unclear. The V gene lost 11 bases and the J gene lost 1 base, with 17 bases spanning the gap. CDR1 is MNHEY, CDR2 SMNVEV, per germline (reference sequence). The CDR3 extends over 15 amino acids. CDR3 DNA sequence: TGTGCCGTCCGGGGTTGGCAAGGAACTAATGAAAAACTGTTTTTT. It encodes CAVRGWQGTNEKLFF.

The chain joins TRBV6-5 to TRBJ1-2; a possible D gene is TRBD1 (6 bases). Germline lookup yields CDR1 MNHEY and CDR2 SVGAGI. V dropped 10 bases and J dropped 4 bases, with 19 bases sitting between them. CDR3 size: 14 residues. CDR3 region: CATTPGQMSYGYTF. The CDR3 region has the DNA TGTGCCACCACCCCCGGACAGATGAGCTATGGCTACACCTTC.

The V and J genes are TRBV29-1 and TRBJ2-7; 10 nucleotides line up with TRBD1. J was trimmed by 1 base and V by 2 bases; bases with no gene match: 2. The CDR3 is made up of 14 amino acids. The germline CDR1 and CDR2 sequences are SQVTM and ANQGSEA. This CDR3 is CSVERTGGSYEQYF. DNA of the CDR3: TGCAGCGTTGAACGGACAGGGGGTTCCTACGAGCAGTACTTC.

The chain joins TRBV4-1 to TRBJ2-5; 10 bases map to TRBD2. The CDR3 consists of 16 residues. The V segment lost 1 base and the J segment 5 bases; nucleotides outside the gene matches: 7. Looked up from germline, CDR1 is MGHRA and CDR2 is YSYEKL. This chain's CDR3 is CASSQVLAGAEETQYF. In nucleotides, the CDR3 is TGCGCCAGCAGCCAAGTGCTAGCGGGGGCGGAGGAGACCCAGTACTTC.

This rearrangement joins TRBV4-1 to TRBJ1-4; TRBD1 is a possible D gene (6 bases). The length of the CDR3 is 14 residues. Germline assignment: CDR1 MGHRA and CDR2 YSYEKL. V lost 1 base and J 17 bases, leaving 20 bases between the germline ends. The CDR3 spells CASSQVGTRLPLFF. The CDR3 DNA is TGCGCCAGCAGCCAAGTAGGGACAAGGCTTCCATTATTTTTT.

This rearrangement joins TRBV5-4 to TRBJ1-5; 8 positions match TRBD1. V shed 3 bases and J 7 bases; nucleotides not matched to a gene: 12. This CDR3 is built from 16 residues. Germline V gene data show CDR1 as SGHNT and CDR2 as YYREEE (reference sequence). The CDR3 sequence is CASSSLPGTGTQPQHF. CDR3 bases: TGTGCCAGCAGCTCATTACCGGGGACAGGCACCCAGCCCCAGCATTTT.

The rearrangement joins TRBV11-2 to TRBJ2-1, with D perhaps TRBD2 (6 bases). V was trimmed by 5 bases and J by 10 bases, leaving 12 bases between them. This CDR3 has 12 residues. Germline V gives CDR1 SGHAT, CDR2 FQNNGV. Here the CDR3 DNA reads TGTGCCAGCAGCCGGCGGGACTCCGAGCAGTTCTTC. Amino acids: CASSRRDSEQFF. Together with reference TRBV11-2 and TRBJ2-1, the CDR3 gives the full variable domain: EAGVAQSPRYKIIEKRQSVAFWCNPISGHATLYWYQQILGQGPKLLIQFQNNGVVDDSQLPKDRFSAERLKGVDSTLKIQPAKLEDSAVYLCASSRRDSEQFFGPGTRLTVL.

V and J are TRBV2 and TRBJ1-3; D gene unclear. CDR3 length: 15 residues. Trimming removed 2 bases from V and 4 bases from J, with 12 bases in between. Per the germline V gene, CDR1 is SNHLY and CDR2 is FYNNEI. The CDR3 region is CASSERGGPGNTIYF. The CDR3 nucleotides read TGTGCCAGCAGTGAACGGGGAGGGCCAGGAAACACCATATATTTT. Looking up the rest from reference TRBV2 and TRBJ1-3 gives the full variable domain: EPEVTQTPSHQVTQMGQEVILRCVPISNHLYFYWYRQILGQKVEFLVSFYNNEISEKSEIFDDQFSVERPDGSNFTLKIRSTKLEDSAMYFCASSERGGPGNTIYFGEGSWLTVV.

This sequence joins TRBV10-3 and TRBJ2-5, with TRBD2 as a possible D gene (6 bases). In germline, CDR1 is ENHRY, CDR2 SYGVKD. This CDR3 has 17 amino acids. Trimming removed 0 bases from V and 1 base from J, with 15 bases in between. The CDR3 nucleotides are TGTGCCATCAGTGAGTCCCCCCCGCGGGGAAGCCAAGAGACCCAGTACTTC. It translates to CAISESPPRGSQETQYF.

In DNA, the CDR3 is TGTGCCAGCAGCTTAGACAGGGGCGAAACCGGGGAGCTGTTTTTT. Its translation: CASSLDRGETGELFF. The chain couples TRBV11-1 to TRBJ2-2; 7 nucleotides match TRBD1. Germline V gene sequence: CDR1 SGHAT, CDR2 FQDESV (reference sequence). The CDR3 length is 15 residues. V lost 1 base to trimming and J lost 5 bases; unmatched junction nucleotides: 4.

This clone was counted once. V and J are TRBV13 and TRBJ2-4; TRBD1 is a possible D gene (6 bases). Trimming stripped 0 bases from V and 4 bases from J, with 7 bases between. The length of the CDR3 is 14 residues. In germline, CDR1 is PRHDT, CDR2 FYEKMQ (reference sequence). The CDR3 here is CASSLGGGKNIQYF. CDR3 sequence (DNA): TGTGCCAGCAGCTTAGGAGGGGGAAAAAACATTCAGTACTTC.

This clone turned up a few times. The chain recombines TRBV28 with TRBJ1-1; tentatively, D is TRBD1 (6 bases). CDR1 MDHEN and CDR2 SYDVKM come from the germline V gene. V lost 6 bases to trimming and J lost 1 base, with 15 bases between them. This CDR3 spans 15 amino acids. Here the CDR3 reads CASSLWEGGNTEAFF. The CDR3 DNA follows: TGTGCCAGCAGCCTCTGGGAGGGGGGGAACACTGAAGCTTTCTTT.

Only one count was recorded for this clone. The chain joins TRBV6-1 to TRBJ2-2; weak D call: TRBD2 (5 bases). The CDR3 spans 14 residues. V dropped 2 bases and J dropped 1 base, with 5 bases sitting between them. Germline values: CDR1 MNHNS, CDR2 SASEGT. The CDR3 nucleotides are TGTGCCAGCAGTGAAACTAGGAACACCGGGGAGCTGTTTTTT. Its translation: CASSETRNTGELFF.

The chain combines TRBV25-1 with TRBJ2-1; 11 bases agree with TRBD2. J gave up 7 bases and V 0 bases, and 5 bases lay outside the gene matches. Germline CDR1 MGHDK, CDR2 SYGVNS. The CDR3 runs 16 residues. The CDR3 DNA reads TGTGCCAGCAGTGAATACACTAGCGGGGGTAGGAATGAGCAGTTCTTC. It codes for CASSEYTSGGRNEQFF.

The chain has TRBV29-1 and TRBJ1-1, with a tentative D call TRBD1 (5 bases). CDR1 is SQVTM, CDR2 ANQGSEA, per germline. V gave up 1 base and J gave up 2 bases, with 8 bases separating them. The CDR3 sequence is 13 residues long. CDR3 sequence reads: CSVEGTSNTEAFF. The CDR3 DNA sequence: TGCAGCGTTGAAGGGACAAGTAACACTGAAGCTTTCTTT. Full variable domain (missing parts from reference TRBV29-1 and TRBJ1-1): SAVISQKPSRDICQRGTSLTIQCQVDSQVTMMFWYRQQPGQSLTLIATANQGSEATYESGFVIDKFPISRPNLTFSTLTVSNMSPEDSSIYLCSVEGTSNTEAFFGQGTRLTVV.

V and J are TRBV7-2 and TRBJ1-2; a weak D match, TRBD1 (5 bases). CDR1 SGHTA and CDR2 FQGNSA come from the germline V gene. V was pared by 8 bases and J by 5 bases, with 24 bases between. The CDR3 is made up of 16 amino acids. CDR3 nucleotides: TGTGCCAGCCAGGTAACGCCTTCCGGGACTGCTTATGGCTACACCTTC. It codes for CASQVTPSGTAYGYTF.

The chain is built from TRBV7-3 and TRBJ1-1; the D gene is possibly TRBD1 (6 bases). CDR3 length: 13 amino acids. Per the germline V gene, CDR1 is SGHTA and CDR2 is FQGTGA. V was clipped by 5 bases and J by 5 bases, with 12 bases between them. The CDR3 spells CASSILQGTEAFF. CDR3 bases: TGTGCCAGCAGCATACTACAGGGAACTGAAGCTTTCTTT.

The CDR3 coding sequence is TGTGCCAGCAGTTCAGGGTATGGGCAGCCCCAGCATTTT. Amino acids: CASSSGYGQPQHF. The chain couples TRBV6-2 or TRBV6-3 to TRBJ1-5; possibly TRBD1 for D (5 bases). The CDR3 sequence is 13 residues long. Germline loops: CDR1 MNHEY, CDR2 SVGEGT. V lost 4 bases, J lost 7 bases, and 11 bases lay in between.

The chain combines TRBV7-2 with TRBJ1-2; tentatively, D is TRBD1 (5 bases). Germline V gene lookup returns CDR1 SGHTA and CDR2 FQGNSA. V dropped 5 bases and J dropped 6 bases, with 19 bases sitting between them. The CDR3 is 15 amino acids. This CDR3 is CASSDYRMRSDGYTF. CDR3 DNA sequence: TGTGCCAGCAGCGATTACAGGATGAGGAGTGATGGCTACACCTTC.

The rearrangement uses TRBV30 and TRBJ1-1; the match to TRBD1 covers 9 bases. V lost 4 bases and J lost 4; bases outside the gene matches: 7. The germline CDR1 and CDR2 sequences are GTSNPN and SVGIG (reference sequence). The CDR3 loop spans 14 amino acids. The CDR3 bases are TGTGCCTGGAAATACAGGGGGCGCAGCACTGAAGCTTTCTTT. Protein product: CAWKYRGRSTEAFF.

This clone has a handful of counts. The CDR3 loop reads CASSPPGVRSGTQYF. The CDR3 region has the DNA TGTGCCAGCAGTCCCCCGGGGGTCCGCTCGGGTACGCAGTATTTT. The rearrangement joins TRBV6-5 to TRBJ2-3; D perhaps matches TRBD2 (6 bases). CDR3 size: 15 residues. Trimming took off 5 bases at V and 8 bases at J, with 20 bases between the two ends. Per the germline V gene, CDR1 is MNHEY and CDR2 is SVGAGI.

The chain couples TRBV5-1 to TRBJ1-1, with a tentative D call TRBD1 (5 bases). Germline assignment: CDR1 SGHRS and CDR2 YFSETQ. This CDR3 has 15 residues. The germline V and J ends were trimmed by 0 bases and 5 bases, with 14 bases remaining between them. The CDR3 region is CASSLADRDRTEAFF. The CDR3 DNA is TGCGCCAGCAGCTTGGCCGATCGTGACAGAACTGAAGCTTTCTTT. The full variable domain, with the rest looked up from reference TRBV5-1 and TRBJ1-1, is KAGVTQTPRYLIKTRGQQVTLSCSPISGHRSVSWYQQTPGQGLQFLFEYFSETQRNKGNFPGRFSGRQFSNSRSEMNVSTLELGDSALYLCASSLADRDRTEAFFGQGTRLTVV.

The chain recombines TRBV19 with TRBJ1-1, with D unclear. Trimming cost V 1 base and J 10 bases, with 16 bases left between them. CDR3 length: 14 residues. Looked up from germline, CDR1 is LNHDA and CDR2 is SQIVND (reference sequence). The CDR3 nucleotides are TGTGCCAGTAGTATAGGCGGGGTCGAGGGTCGAGCTTTCTTT. It codes for CASSIGGVEGRAFF.